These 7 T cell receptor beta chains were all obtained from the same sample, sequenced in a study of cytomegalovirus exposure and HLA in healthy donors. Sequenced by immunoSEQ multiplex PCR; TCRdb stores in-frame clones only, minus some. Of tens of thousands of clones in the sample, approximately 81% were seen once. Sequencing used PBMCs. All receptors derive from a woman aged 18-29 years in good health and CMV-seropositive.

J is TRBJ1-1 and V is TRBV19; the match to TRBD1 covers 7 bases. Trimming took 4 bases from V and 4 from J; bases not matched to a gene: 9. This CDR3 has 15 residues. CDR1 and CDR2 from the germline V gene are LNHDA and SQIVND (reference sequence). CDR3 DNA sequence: TGTGCCAGTAGTAAGGCAGGGGGACTGAGCACTGAAGCTTTCTTT. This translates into CASSKAGGLSTEAFF.

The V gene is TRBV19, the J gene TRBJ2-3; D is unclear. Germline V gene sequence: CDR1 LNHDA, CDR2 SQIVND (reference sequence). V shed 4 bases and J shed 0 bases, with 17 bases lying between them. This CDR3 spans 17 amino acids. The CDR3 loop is CASSTAPTSTSTDTQYF. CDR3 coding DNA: TGTGCCAGTAGTACCGCTCCGACAAGCACTAGCACAGATACGCAGTATTTT.

CDR3 residues: CASSPPVLSYEQYF. The CDR3 DNA is TGTGCCAGCTCACCACCGGTACTTTCTTACGAGCAGTACTTC. The chain couples TRBV18 to TRBJ2-7, with D unclear. V lost 0 bases, J lost 4 bases, and 10 bases lay in between. CDR3 size: 14 residues. From germline, CDR1 is KGHSH and CDR2 LQKENI.

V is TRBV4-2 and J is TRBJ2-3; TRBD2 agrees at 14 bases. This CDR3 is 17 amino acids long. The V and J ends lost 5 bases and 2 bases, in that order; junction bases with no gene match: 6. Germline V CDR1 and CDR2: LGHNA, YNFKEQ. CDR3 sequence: CASSIRLAGGPTDTQYF. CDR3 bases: TGTGCCAGCAGCATCCGACTAGCGGGGGGGCCCACAGATACGCAGTATTTT.

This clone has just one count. The DNA for the CDR3 is TGTGCCAGCAGTGAAGACAACAATGAGCAGTTCTTC. Residues: CASSEDNNEQFF. The V and J genes are TRBV2 and TRBJ2-1; D gene ambiguous. With 1 base removed from V and 5 bases from J, the gap between germline ends came to 3 bases. The germline gives CDR1 SNHLY, CDR2 FYNNEI. The CDR3 has 12 residues.

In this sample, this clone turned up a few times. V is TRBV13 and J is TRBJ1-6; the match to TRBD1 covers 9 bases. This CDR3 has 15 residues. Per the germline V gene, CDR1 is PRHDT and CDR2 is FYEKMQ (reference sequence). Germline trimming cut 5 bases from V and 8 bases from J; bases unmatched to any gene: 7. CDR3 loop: CASSTSGTGYSPLHF. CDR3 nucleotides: TGTGCCAGCAGCACGTCCGGGACAGGGTATTCACCCCTCCACTTT.

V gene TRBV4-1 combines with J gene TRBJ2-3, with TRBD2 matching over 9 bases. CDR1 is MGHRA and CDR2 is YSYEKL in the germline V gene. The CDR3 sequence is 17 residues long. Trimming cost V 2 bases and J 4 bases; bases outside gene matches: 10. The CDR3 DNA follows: TGCGCCAGCAGCCAATTATTGATCGGCGGGGGGGCAGATACGCAGTATTTT. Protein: CASSQLLIGGGADTQYF.